This T cell receptor beta chain was retrieved from a study of shared clonotypes between healthy human individuals. Overall study findings and caveats: As a rule, naive subsets had a larger estimated richness than memory subsets. For naive CD4 cells, approximately 4.8% of clonotypes were shared across a few donors. Relative to clonotypes present in all four donors, those not shared had lower generation probabilities.

CD45RA+ naive and CD45RA-negative memory subsets were separated from CD4+ cells. From germline, CDR1 is SGHRS and CDR2 YFSETQ. The CDR3 contains 15 residues. V was clipped by 3 bases and J by 3 bases, with 15 bases between them. In the case of this clone: The antigen remains undetermined.

Repertoires were generated with immunoSEQ multiplex PCR, while TCRdb's copy carries only in-frame clones and drops some. The table shows about 960,000 clones, with 60% to 85% occurring only once. The genes are TRBV5-1 and TRBJ2-5, with D possibly TRBD2 on 5 matching bases. Sample: memory CD4+ T cells sorted from blood. Described subset: CD45RA-negative fraction. This clonotype was sampled from a man between 18 and 35 years old in good health. CDR3 sequence reads: CASSSSARAEETQYF. Here the CDR3 DNA reads TGCGCCAGCAGCTCCTCCGCGAGGGCGGAAGAGACCCAGTACTTC.